Described below is a single T cell receptor beta chain sequence and its context. The target antigen is unknown. The germline V gene encodes CDR1 SGHAT and CDR2 FQNNGV. The length of the CDR3 is 12 residues. Trimming stripped 4 bases from V and 9 bases from J, with 10 bases between. These data belong to a study of T cells in tuberculosis. The protocol was immunoSEQ multiplex PCR, while the TCRdb copy is restricted to in-frame clones and leaves out a portion. This sample yields approximately 30,000 clones, of which approximately 96% are seen a single time; 6% to 7% belongs to the top ten. General observations from the study: Cases with active tuberculosis were adults, while controls were adolescents. Active tuberculosis alpha repertoires lay closer to GMM-specific TCRs than controls'.

This receptor was obtained from a donor between 10 and 35 years old with latent tuberculosis or without tuberculosis infection. Source material: PBMCs. The chain combines TRBV11-2 with TRBJ2-1; D possibly corresponds to TRBD2 (5 bases). CDR3 DNA: TGTGCCAGCAGCTCGAGGACTGGTGAGCAGTTCTTC. Its translation: CASSSRTGEQFF.